The 5 T cell receptor beta chains given below trace back to one sample, sequenced in a study of T-cell memory formation after mild COVID-19. TCRdb used MiXCR to reprocess the 5' RACE reads, holding one entry per CDR3 protein. The sample yields 300,000 to 350,000 distinct CDR3 sequences, just under 20% seen once. What was sequenced was PBMCs or a T cell subset sorted from them (not recorded which). The receptors shown here come from a man aged 18-30 years who had mild COVID-19 (a few samples of this study predate the infection). Cell type and time point are not known.

This clonotype was observed a few times. The V gene is TRBV20-1, the J gene TRBJ1-4, with D hard to call. Germline V gene lookup returns CDR1 DFQATT and CDR2 SNEGSKA (reference sequence). This CDR3 has 11 amino acids. The V end was cut by 5 bases, the J end by 7 bases, with 8 bases between. The CDR3 sequence: CSAQPFEKLFF. Here the CDR3 DNA reads TGCAGTGCTCAGCCCTTTGAAAAACTGTTTTTT.

The chain employs TRBV7-6 and TRBJ2-3; 10 positions match TRBD1. Looked up from germline, CDR1 is SGHVS and CDR2 is FNYEAQ. CDR3 length: 18 residues. V shed 4 bases and J 2 bases; nucleotides not matched to a gene: 12. CDR3 DNA sequence: TGTGCCAGCAGCTATCCGGGACAGGGGACGACCCTCACAGATACGCAGTATTTT. Translation gives CASSYPGQGTTLTDTQYF. Variable domain in full (rest from reference TRBV7-6 and TRBJ2-3): GAGVSQSPRYKVTKRGQDVALRCDPISGHVSLYWYRQALGQGPEFLTYFNYEAQQDKSGLPNDRFSAERPEGSISTLTIQRTEQRDSAMYRCASSYPGQGTTLTDTQYFGPGTRLTVL.

This clonotype was recorded a few times. CDR3 bases: TGTGCCAGCAGTTGGGCCGTGGGCTGGGAAGAGACCCAGTACTTC. Translating gives CASSWAVGWEETQYF. This chain connects TRBV12-3 or TRBV12-4 to TRBJ2-5; no firm D call. The CDR3 covers 15 residues. The ends were cut back, 4 bases at V and 3 bases at J, with 15 bases in the middle.

This rearrangement joins TRBV6-5 to TRBJ1-1; no definite D call. Germline V gene lookup returns CDR1 MNHEY and CDR2 SVGAGI. With 2 bases removed from V and 5 bases from J, the gap between germline ends came to 9 bases. There are 13 residues in the CDR3. The CDR3 reads CASSYGAWTEAFF. The CDR3 region has the DNA TGTGCCAGCAGTTACGGTGCTTGGACTGAAGCTTTCTTT.

This clonotype was observed a few times. V gene TRBV6-6 combines with J gene TRBJ1-5; D is possibly TRBD1 (6 bases). CDR3 length: 16 amino acids. The germline gives CDR1 MNHNY, CDR2 SVGAGI (reference sequence). V gave up 0 bases and J gave up 7 bases, with 16 bases separating them. CDR3: CASSYSEQGWIQPQHF. In DNA, the CDR3 is TGTGCCAGCAGTTACTCTGAACAGGGATGGATACAGCCCCAGCATTTT.